This T cell receptor beta chain stems from a study of early T cells in non-severe SARS-CoV-2 infection. Overall study context: Alpha and beta chains were unpaired, from unsorted whole-blood bulk RNA.

At least ten counts were recorded for this clonotype. The protocol attached unique molecular identifiers to individual cDNA molecules. TCRdb re-derived calls from the 5' RACE reads in MiXCR, one entry per CDR3 protein. Of some 30,000 distinct CDR3 sequences detected, about 3.8% appear once; the ten largest clones hold about 6.3%. This TCR was recovered from an adult who was a healthcare worker with PCR-confirmed SARS-CoV-2 infection or an uninfected control (not recorded which). Specimen: whole blood.

The CDR3 loop reads CASSFQKSSYEQYF. The CDR3 DNA reads TGTGCCAGCAGCTTCCAGAAGAGCTCCTACGAGCAGTACTTC. The V and J genes are TRBV7-8 and TRBJ2-7; D unresolved. This CDR3 comprises 14 residues. V lost 3 bases, J lost 0 bases, and 9 bases lay in between. Germline lookup yields CDR1 SGHVS and CDR2 FQNEAQ.